The rows below give T cell receptor beta chains drawn from one sample of a study of cytomegalovirus exposure and HLA in healthy donors. Produced via immunoSEQ multiplex PCR; TCRdb's table is partial and in-frame only. This sample has some 98,000 clones; over 75% occur once, and the top ten carry less than 7.5%. Sequenced: PBMCs. The origin of the receptors is a young man in good health and CMV-seropositive. The CDR3 runs from the conserved cysteine through the conserved F or W. The D gene is left open where the match is weak.

j_call	d_call	v_call	cdr3_aa
TRBJ1-2	TRBD1	TRBV11-2	CASSLAGGQGGYGYTF
TRBJ1-1	.	TRBV27	CATRRGLMNTEAFF
TRBJ2-1	TRBD1	TRBV29-1	CSVTERQGAYNEQFF
TRBJ1-2	TRBD1	TRBV29-1	CSVSTGGQVFGYTF
TRBJ2-4	.	TRBV4-1	CASSQSVSKAKNIQYF
TRBJ2-5	.	TRBV4-3	CASSPDRGETQYF
TRBJ2-1	TRBD2	TRBV11-2	CASRRGNEQFF
TRBJ2-1	TRBD2	TRBV4-3	CASSRARGGQASGGFFDEQFF
TRBJ2-7	TRBD1	TRBV5-4	CASSRQGSDEQYF
TRBJ1-1	.	TRBV4-2	CASSQGGYMNTEAFF
TRBJ2-3	.	TRBV7-8	CASSLNTFTDTQYF
TRBJ1-5	.	TRBV15	CATSRVVGAGQPQHF
TRBJ1-5	TRBD1	TRBV19	CASSIGTANIQPQHF
TRBJ2-7	.	TRBV6-5	CASSYRPQDYEQYF
TRBJ2-3	TRBD2	TRBV28	CASREETSSSTDTQYF
TRBJ2-1	TRBD2	TRBV9	CASSRGLGTSGLYNEQFF
TRBJ2-7	.	TRBV4-1	CASSQTSGYEQYF
TRBJ1-4	TRBD1	TRBV4-3	CASSQVGQGHEKLFF
TRBJ2-7	TRBD2	TRBV7-9	CASSLGGSSRYEQYF
TRBJ1-2	TRBD1	TRBV18	CASSPGTNQGARSYTF
TRBJ2-1	TRBD2	TRBV9	CASSFPSGFDNEQFF
TRBJ1-2	.	TRBV11-2	CASSDRFLTFYGYTF
TRBJ1-2	.	TRBV7-2	CASSRDSYGYTF
TRBJ2-7	TRBD1	TRBV19	CASSETGAYYEQYF
TRBJ2-7	.	TRBV6-6	CASSQRDIEQYF
TRBJ2-3	.	TRBV9	CASNPDSTSTDTQYF
TRBJ1-5	.	TRBV7-2	CASSQRGYSNQPQHF
TRBJ2-5	TRBD2	TRBV6-5	CASRGGGAGTQYF
TRBJ1-3	.	TRBV2	CASSRLSGNTIYF
TRBJ1-5	.	TRBV6-1	CASTPNRSSNQPQHF
TRBJ2-7	.	TRBV6-6	CASSYRAEQYF
TRBJ2-5	.	TRBV5-1	CASSFGGTQYF